A single sample is the source of the 28 T cell receptor beta chains below, sequenced in a study of T cell clonality in common variable immunodeficiency. Sequenced by immunoSEQ multiplex PCR; TCRdb stores in-frame clones only, minus some. Sampling found 40,000 to 50,000 clones, none seen once. These receptors lack a known antigen. Findings of the study overall: Common variable immunodeficiency TCR beta sequences reportedly had fewer deletions and N-nucleotide insertions.

The source material was peripheral blood mononuclear cells. The receptors here all came from a human donor with common variable immunodeficiency.

In this sample, this clone turned up many times. The read terminates 3 residues before the CDR3 end, so the remaining end is supplied by the germline J gene. The chain recombines TRBV29-1 with TRBJ1-2; D perhaps matches TRBD1 (5 bases). This CDR3 spans 11 amino acids. Germline CDR1 reads SQVTM; CDR2 reads ANQGSEA. V lost 5 bases and J lost 2, with 6 bases in between. The CDR3 sequence is CSVRGNYGYTF. The DNA read from the CDR3 is TGCAGCGTTAGGGGCAACTATGGC.

On this clone itself: The read comes to an end 3 residues before the CDR3 does, leaving the germline J gene to fill in the end. This chain uses TRBV19 with TRBJ2-7; D is unresolved. The CDR3 runs to 14 residues. Germline CDR1 LNHDA, CDR2 SQIVND (reference sequence). Trimming pared 0 bases from V and 1 base from J, leaving 7 bases between. The part of the CDR3 DNA that was read is TGTGCCAGTAGTATAGATGCAGAGTCCTACGAG. This encodes CASSIDAESYE. The complete CDR3 sequence is CASSIDAESYEQYF. Combining the CDR3 with reference TRBV19 and TRBJ2-7 gives the whole variable domain DGGITQSPKYLFRKEGQNVTLSCEQNLNHDAMYWYRQDPGQGLRLIYYSQIVNDFQKGDIAEGYSVSREKKESFPLTVTSAQKNPTAFYLCASSIDAESYEQYFGPGTRLTVT.

This clone showed up many times. The CDR3 goes on 3 residues after the read ends, and that part is filled in from the germline J gene. J is TRBJ2-3 and V is TRBV18, with 10 bases fitting TRBD1. There are 16 residues in the CDR3. Trimming cost V 3 bases and J 4 bases; bases outside gene matches: 7. Per germline, CDR1 KGHSH and CDR2 LQKENI. CDR3 region: CASSPSGTGVADTQYF. The CDR3 DNA, read in part, is TGTGCCAGCTCACCTTCCGGGACAGGGGTGGCAGATACG. Full variable domain (outside the CDR3, taken from reference TRBV18 and TRBJ2-3): NAGVMQNPRHLVRRRGQEARLRCSPMKGHSHVYWYRQLPEEGLKFMVYLQKENIIDESGMPKERFSAEFPKEGPSILRIQQVVRGDSAAYFCASSPSGTGVADTQYFGPGTRLTVL.

By sample share, this clone is large. The CDR3 end falls 3 residues outside the read, so it is completed with the germline J gene. The V call is TRBV7-2, the J call TRBJ2-5; 7 positions agree with TRBD2. The CDR3 length is 15 residues. Germline assignment: CDR1 SGHTA and CDR2 FQGNSA. V dropped 1 base and J dropped 1; count of bases not matched to a gene: 3. CDR3 bases read: TGTGCCAGCAGCTTAGTGTCTAGCGGCCAAGAGACC. It encodes CASSLVSSGQET. The full CDR3 protein is CASSLVSSGQETQYF.

In this sample, this clone turned up many times. The junction differs from germline at one of its ends, possibly a read error. The read terminates 3 residues before the CDR3 end, so the remaining end is supplied by the germline J gene. The gene calls are TRBV4-2 and TRBJ2-2; 9 bases line up with TRBD2. From germline, CDR1 is LGHNA and CDR2 YNFKEQ. CDR3 length equals 16 residues. The CDR3 bases that were read are TGCGCCAGCAGCGAGTCTAGCGGGGCGAACACCGGGGAG. Translated, it gives CASSESSGANTGE. The entire CDR3 protein reads CASSESSGANTGELFF.

This clone was observed at least ten times. This chain's CDR3 is CASSLASANSPLHF. CDR3 DNA (partial): TGTGCCAGCAGCTTGGCCAGCGCCAATTCACCC. The chain carries TRBV5-4 and TRBJ1-6; D not certain. Sequencing ends 3 residues short of the CDR3 end; the germline J gene provides the rest. Looked up from germline, CDR1 is SGHNT and CDR2 is YYREEE (reference sequence). The CDR3 is 14 residues long. Trimming took 0 bases from V and 7 from J, leaving 8 bases between them.

For this clone: The CDR3 goes on 3 residues after the read ends, and that part is filled in from the germline J gene. The gene calls are TRBV7-6 and TRBJ1-5; the D is unclear. CDR3 length: 12 residues. The V end lost 5 bases, the J end lost 9 bases, and 11 bases lay between the germline ends. Germline lookup yields CDR1 SGHVS and CDR2 FNYEAQ. This CDR3 reads CASSLDKGPQHF. CDR3 DNA (partial): TGTGCCAGCAGCCTCGACAAGGGGCCC.

This clone occurred many times. The CDR3 end lies 3 residues beyond the end of the read and is filled in from the germline J gene. V is TRBV4-1 and J is TRBJ2-7; D perhaps matches TRBD2 (6 bases). Germline loops: CDR1 MGHRA, CDR2 YSYEKL. The V end lost 2 bases, the J end lost 6 bases, and 17 bases lay between the germline ends. The CDR3 is 15 amino acids. The CDR3 bases that were read are TGCGCCAGCAGCCAAAAGACACTGGGGGGTTCCGAG. This gives the protein CASSQKTLGGSE. The whole CDR3 reads CASSQKTLGGSEQYF.

Of note for this clone: The CDR3 extends 3 residues past the end of the read, so its final part is completed from the germline J gene. V is TRBV19 and J is TRBJ2-7, with TRBD2 matching 11 bases. The CDR3 consists of 15 residues. Germline V CDR1 and CDR2: LNHDA, SQIVND (reference sequence). V trimming: 6 bases; J trimming: 4 bases; junction bases outside the gene matches: 8. CDR3 loop: CASSDAGTSGYEQYF. The CDR3 DNA, read in part, is TGTGCCAGTAGCGATGCCGGGACTAGCGGTTACGAG. Supplemented by reference TRBV19 and TRBJ2-7, the full variable domain reads DGGITQSPKYLFRKEGQNVTLSCEQNLNHDAMYWYRQDPGQGLRLIYYSQIVNDFQKGDIAEGYSVSREKKESFPLTVTSAQKNPTAFYLCASSDAGTSGYEQYFGPGTRLTVT.

This clone was observed at least ten times. The read halts 3 residues ahead of the CDR3 end, with the missing end drawn from the germline J gene. The chain has TRBV2 and TRBJ1-1, with TRBD1 as a possible D gene (5 bases). Germline V gives CDR1 SNHLY, CDR2 FYNNEI. This CDR3 spans 15 amino acids. V was clipped by 7 bases and J by 2 bases, with 17 bases between them. The CDR3: CASMLEGIVNTEAFF. The CDR3 DNA, read in part, is TGTGCCAGCATGCTGGAGGGGATTGTTAACACTGAA.

The sample holds a few counts of this clone. The read stops 3 residues short of the end of the CDR3; the missing end is completed from the germline J gene. This chain uses TRBV19 with TRBJ2-7; 9 positions agree with TRBD1. CDR1 is LNHDA and CDR2 is SQIVND in the germline V gene (reference sequence). The V segment lost 6 bases and the J segment 0 bases; nucleotides outside the gene matches: 9. The CDR3 spans 16 residues. CDR3: CASSTRQGDSSYEQYF. The sequenced part of the CDR3 DNA is TGTGCCAGTAGCACTCGACAGGGGGACAGCTCCTACGAG.

In this sample, this clone turned up a few times. Read data end 3 residues before the CDR3 end; the end is taken from the germline J gene. The rearrangement uses TRBV18 and TRBJ2-7; D possibly corresponds to TRBD1 (6 bases). The length of the CDR3 is 13 residues. Germline V gene data show CDR1 as KGHSH and CDR2 as LQKENI. V was trimmed by 4 bases and J by 2 bases, leaving 9 bases between them. The sequenced part of the CDR3 DNA is TGTGCCAGCTCACGGGACAAAGCCTACGAG. This gives the protein CASSRDKAYE. The full CDR3 sequence reads CASSRDKAYEQYF.

There are many counts of this clone. The sequence runs out 3 residues before the end of the CDR3; the remainder is reconstructed from the germline J gene. The gene calls are TRBV5-5 and TRBJ2-1, with D uncertain. V lost 2 bases, J lost 0 bases, and 9 bases lay in between. The germline gives CDR1 SGHKS, CDR2 YYEKEE (reference sequence). This CDR3 is 15 amino acids long. Here the CDR3 reads CASSLLQSSYNEQFF. The part of the CDR3 DNA that was read is TGTGCCAGCAGCTTATTACAGAGCTCCTACAATGAG.

This CDR3 is CASSDLGSDTDTQYF. The CDR3 DNA, read in part, is TGTGCCAGCAGTGATTTGGGTAGCGACACAGATACG. This rearrangement joins TRBV2 to TRBJ2-3; a possible D gene is TRBD2 (5 bases). With the read ending 3 residues before the CDR3 end, the germline J gene is used to fill in that end. The CDR3 consists of 15 residues. Between the trimmed V and J ends, which lost 3 bases and 2 bases, there was a span of 12 bases. CDR1 SNHLY and CDR2 FYNNEI come from the germline V gene.

This clone was recorded many times. The part of the CDR3 DNA that was read is TGTGCCAGTAGTATAGAAACGACTAGCGGACGAGAGACC. This sequence encodes CASSIETTSGRET. The full CDR3 is CASSIETTSGRETQYF. V gene TRBV19 combines with J gene TRBJ2-5, with 9 nucleotides matching TRBD2. The read gets to within 3 residues of the CDR3 end, and the germline J gene fills in the rest. Germline V gene lookup returns CDR1 LNHDA and CDR2 SQIVND (reference sequence). V was clipped by 0 bases and J by 4 bases; unmatched bases: 6. The CDR3 totals 16 residues.

Ten or more counts support this clone. The CDR3 end lies 3 residues beyond the end of the read and is filled in from the germline J gene. The V gene is TRBV29-1, the J gene TRBJ2-2; TRBD2 agrees at 12 bases. V was pared by 6 bases and J by 3 bases, with 5 bases of the junction left unmatched. In germline, CDR1 is SQVTM, CDR2 ANQGSEA. This CDR3 is built from 15 residues. The sequenced CDR3 bases are TGCAGCGTACCTAGCGGGGGGGCCGACACCGGGGAG. Protein: CSVPSGGADTGE. The entire CDR3 sequence reads CSVPSGGADTGELFF.

This clone has only a few counts. The read ends 3 residues early relative to the CDR3; the germline J gene fills the gap. The genes are TRBV7-8 and TRBJ2-1, with TRBD2 identical over 15 bases. Germline CDR1 and CDR2: SGHVS and FQNEAQ. This CDR3 comprises 17 residues. The V and J ends lost 5 bases and 2 bases, in that order; junction bases with no gene match: 4. The CDR3 bases that were read are TGTGCCAGCAGCCCCGGACTAGCGGGGGGGACCTACAATGAG. Translation gives CASSPGLAGGTYNE. The whole CDR3 sequence reads CASSPGLAGGTYNEQFF. Supplemented by reference TRBV7-8 and TRBJ2-1, the full variable domain reads GAGVSQSPRYKVAKRGQDVALRCDPISGHVSLFWYQQALGQGPEFLTYFQNEAQLDKSGLPSDRFFAERPEGSVSTLKIQRTQQEDSAVYLCASSPGLAGGTYNEQFFGPGTRLTVL.

Ten or more counts support this clone. CDR3 sequence reads: CSARRGTSGPIYEQYF. CDR3 DNA, as far as it was read: TGCAGTGCTCGGCGGGGGACTAGCGGGCCTATCTACGAG. The J gene is TRBJ2-7, the V gene TRBV20-1; 12 bases are a match to TRBD2. The read ends 3 residues early relative to the CDR3; the germline J gene fills the gap. The CDR3 is 16 amino acids. V was clipped by 5 bases and J by 3 bases; unmatched bases: 11. In germline, CDR1 is DFQATT, CDR2 SNEGSKA (reference sequence).

This clone occurred a few times. The CDR3 extends 3 residues past the end of the read, so its final part is completed from the germline J gene. The V and J genes are TRBV5-1 and TRBJ2-2; TRBD1 agrees at 7 bases. Germline loops: CDR1 SGHRS, CDR2 YFSETQ. The V and J ends lost 5 bases and 4 bases, in that order; junction bases with no gene match: 5. The CDR3 totals 14 residues. The part of the CDR3 DNA that was read is TGCGCCAGCAGGCCGGGACAGACCACCGGGGAG. It is translated as CASRPGQTTGE. The full CDR3 sequence reads CASRPGQTTGELFF.

As regards this clone: The read falls 3 residues short of the CDR3 end, and the missing part is taken from the germline J gene. This chain connects TRBV30 to TRBJ2-7; TRBD2 aligns across 7 bases. The CDR3 totals 14 residues. Germline V CDR1 and CDR2: GTSNPN, SVGIG (reference sequence). The J segment lost 3 bases and the V segment lost 0 bases, leaving 5 bases of the junction unmatched. This chain's CDR3 is CAWSVAGRLYEQYF. The covered CDR3 bases are TGTGCCTGGAGTGTAGCGGGGAGACTCTACGAG.

At least ten counts were recorded for this clone. Read data end 3 residues before the CDR3 end; the end is taken from the germline J gene. The chain carries TRBV28 and TRBJ1-5; D uncertain. The CDR3 is 14 residues long. From germline, CDR1 is MDHEN and CDR2 SYDVKM. V was trimmed by 5 bases and J by 3 bases, leaving 11 bases between them. The CDR3 loop reads CASSPPDFNQPQHF. The CDR3 bases that were read are TGTGCCAGCAGTCCCCCGGACTTCAATCAGCCC.

This clone occurred many times. The DNA ends 3 residues before the CDR3 does, and the rest of the CDR3 is filled in from the germline J gene. The chain carries TRBV5-4 and TRBJ1-5; 11 nucleotides match TRBD1. Germline assignment: CDR1 SGHNT and CDR2 YYREEE (reference sequence). This CDR3 contains 16 residues. Germline trimming cut 3 bases from V and 9 bases from J; bases unmatched to any gene: 11. CDR3 bases read: TGTGCCAGCAGCTGGCGGACAGGGGGCTCTGAGACGCCC. As protein: CASSWRTGGSETP. The entire CDR3 sequence reads CASSWRTGGSETPQHF.

This clone was detected ten times or more. Sequencing ends 3 residues short of the CDR3 end; the germline J gene provides the rest. The chain is built from TRBV5-5 and TRBJ2-3; the D gene is possibly TRBD1 (6 bases). The V and J ends lost 4 bases and 0 bases respectively, with 9 bases between them. CDR1 SGHKS and CDR2 YYEKEE come from the germline V gene (reference sequence). This CDR3 has 14 residues. CDR3 residues: CASSVQGSTDTQYF. CDR3 DNA, as far as it was read: TGTGCCAGCAGCGTACAGGGTAGCACAGATACG.

This clone was observed at least ten times. The CDR3 end falls 3 residues outside the read, so it is completed with the germline J gene. This chain uses TRBV7-2 with TRBJ2-2; TRBD2 agrees at 10 bases. The V gene's germline CDR1 is SGHTA and CDR2 FQGNSA. The length of the CDR3 is 14 residues. The V segment lost 7 bases and the J segment 4 bases; nucleotides outside the gene matches: 3. The CDR3 reads CASKGLAATGELFF. Partial CDR3 DNA: TGTGCCAGCAAAGGACTAGCGGCCACCGGGGAG. The full variable domain, rest sourced from reference TRBV7-2 and TRBJ2-2, is GAGVSQSPSNKVTEKGKDVELRCDPISGHTALYWYRQSLGQGLEFLIYFQGNSAPDKSGLPSDRFSAERTGGSVSTLTIQRTQQEDSAVYLCASKGLAATGELFFGEGSRLTVL.

This clone was observed a few times. Coverage ceases 3 residues before the CDR3 finishes, and the germline J gene fills in the end. J is TRBJ1-3 and V is TRBV7-9, with D unclear. The CDR3 spans 14 residues. Germline V gene lookup returns CDR1 SEHNR and CDR2 FQNEAQ (reference sequence). The V and J ends lost 5 bases and 0 bases respectively, with 8 bases between them. CDR3 sequence: CASSPSSSGNTIYF. The sequenced CDR3 bases are TGTGCCAGCAGCCCGTCCAGCTCTGGAAACACC.

This clone was detected a few times. The covered CDR3 bases are TGTGCCTGGAGTAGGGTCTTTAATCAGCCC. This sequence encodes CAWSRVFNQP. The full CDR3 reads CAWSRVFNQPQHF. The rearrangement joins TRBV30 to TRBJ1-5; D call uncertain. The read terminates 3 residues before the CDR3 end, so the remaining end is supplied by the germline J gene. Trimming took 2 bases from V and 4 from J, leaving 9 bases between them. The CDR3 has 13 residues. Looked up from germline, CDR1 is GTSNPN and CDR2 is SVGIG (reference sequence). The full variable domain, completed using reference TRBV30 and TRBJ1-5, is SQTIHQWPATLVQPVGSPLSLECTVEGTSNPNLYWYRQAAGRGLQLLFYSVGIGQISSEVPQNLSASRPQDRQFILSSKKLLLSDSGFYLCAWSRVFNQPQHFGDGTRLSIL.

This clone appeared many times. The chain's CDR3 is CAWSNGQGAPYGYTF. The sequenced part of the CDR3 DNA is TGTGCCTGGAGTAACGGACAGGGGGCTCCCTATGGC. J is TRBJ1-2 and V is TRBV30; 11 bases map to TRBD1. The read ends 3 residues early relative to the CDR3; the germline J gene fills the gap. Trimming removed 2 bases from V and 4 bases from J; junction bases left unmatched: 6. The CDR3 runs 15 residues. CDR1 and CDR2 (germline): GTSNPN, SVGIG (reference sequence). The complete variable domain, with remaining parts taken from reference TRBV30 and TRBJ1-2, reads SQTIHQWPATLVQPVGSPLSLECTVEGTSNPNLYWYRQAAGRGLQLLFYSVGIGQISSEVPQNLSASRPQDRQFILSSKKLLLSDSGFYLCAWSNGQGAPYGYTFGSGTRLTVV.

The sample holds a few counts of this clone. The CDR3 sequence is CATQGATGELFF. The sequenced part of the CDR3 DNA is TGTGCCACCCAGGGGGCGACCGGGGAG. The chain employs TRBV19 and TRBJ2-2; TRBD1 matches 8 bases. The CDR3 goes on 3 residues after the read ends, and that part is filled in from the germline J gene. The junction had 3 bases not matched to a gene; V was cut back by 10 bases and J by 5 bases. The length of the CDR3 is 12 residues. CDR1 is LNHDA, CDR2 SQIVND, per germline (reference sequence).